This T cell receptor (beta chain) comes out of a study of T cell repertoires in cytomegalovirus infection (dated by TCRdb to between 2018 and 2021). Regarding the complete study: Peptide stimulations targeted recently identified HLA-C-restricted CMV epitopes, whose presentation resists viral immunomodulation, together with well-studied HLA-B-restricted epitopes. Donor HLA type was relevant to the analysis, because carriage of CMV infection together with the matching HLA type was indicated by public TCR beta signatures. Here is what the overall study found, with its caveats: The ex vivo response was dominated by HLA-C-restricted CMV-specific TCR beta clonotypes, and the single most frequent clonotype in two of eight donors was supplied by these HLA-C-restricted clonotypes. In both this cohort and an independent cohort of some 370 donors, the cumulative frequency of public TCR beta family members distinguished carriers of CMV infection plus the relevant HLA type.

Via the germline V gene (reference sequence), CDR1 is GTSNPN and CDR2 SVGIG. Including the terminal cysteine and phenylalanine, the CDR3 comprises 9 residues. Kept here is only the CDR3 DNA, which spans 27 bases and is read in frame from base 1. The data were produced on an Illumina HiSeq 1500. TCRdb cleaned the public reads at Q25 with fastp, built clones with MiXCR and kept in-frame beta chains. Entries that share a CDR3 protein sequence are merged under the most common genes and DNA. Within this sample are more than 45,000 distinct CDR3 sequences, with more than 15% of them counted one time only. The top ten clonotypes cover roughly 60% of the sample. As regards this clonotype: Its recognized antigen is unknown. One end of the junction does not line up with germline, which may come from a read error.

What this sample's treatment or condition label stands for: in vitro stimulation with specific CMV peptide epitopes to enrich CMV-specific T cells. The TCR was taken from a human donor in good health (CMV status not recorded). Some clones in this sample may be carry-over from other donors' samples. Sample: CD8+ T cells from cultured PBMCs, taken from culture after CMV antigen stimulation. Recombination linked TRBV30 to TRBJ1-1; a tentative D match to TRBD1 spans 5 bases. The CDR3 region: CAGDPETFF. The nucleotides read TGTGCCGGGGACCCTGAAACTTTCTTT.